The 10 T cell receptor beta chains below come from one sample, sequenced in a study of blood T cells in healthy people across ages (dated by TCRdb to between 2014 and 2017). The library was made by 5' RACE. The reads were generated on an Illumina HiSeq 2500. A second about 7 to 11 cycle PCR used a sample-barcoded 5' primer and a J-beta primer mix. The raw public data were reprocessed by TCRdb itself: fastp quality trimming at Q25, MiXCR clonotype calling, in-frame beta chains only. For every CDR3 protein sequence, its rows merge into one entry that carries the most common genes and DNA. The sample table shows about 900,000 distinct CDR3 sequences, and around 62% are seen once. The ten largest clonotypes hold around a quarter of the sample. The sequencing input was blood. These receptors originate from a man aged 25-45 years in good health.

This clonotype was seen only a few times. The CDR3 DNA sequence: TGTGCCAGCAAACAGGGGGCCTACGAGCAGTACTTC. Translating gives CASKQGAYEQYF. The chain carries TRBV28 and TRBJ2-7; 8 bases align to TRBD1. This CDR3 spans 12 amino acids. Germline V gives CDR1 MDHEN, CDR2 SYDVKM. The V segment lost 7 bases and the J segment 2 bases; nucleotides outside the gene matches: 1.

This chain links TRBV2 with TRBJ1-1, with 7 bases identical to TRBD1. V lost 5 bases, J lost 3 bases, and 12 bases stayed unmatched. Germline lookup yields CDR1 SNHLY and CDR2 FYNNEI. The CDR3 totals 16 residues. In DNA form, the CDR3 reads TGTGCCAGCAGTTCGACAGGGCCATCGGGGTACACTGAAGCTTTCTTT. Translated: CASSSTGPSGYTEAFF. The whole variable domain, filled in from reference TRBV2 and TRBJ1-1, reads EPEVTQTPSHQVTQMGQEVILRCVPISNHLYFYWYRQILGQKVEFLVSFYNNEISEKSEIFDDQFSVERPDGSNFTLKIRSTKLEDSAMYFCASSSTGPSGYTEAFFGQGTRLTVV.

The CDR3: CSVEKTGEGYTF. In nucleotides, the CDR3 is TGCAGCGTTGAAAAGACAGGGGAAGGCTACACCTTC. V gene TRBV29-1 combines with J gene TRBJ1-2; 8 bases are shared with TRBD1. V lost 2 bases to trimming and J lost 8 bases; unmatched junction nucleotides: 4. The CDR3 runs 12 residues. Germline lookup yields CDR1 SQVTM and CDR2 ANQGSEA.

V is TRBV20-1 and J is TRBJ2-5; TRBD1 matches at 8 bases. Germline CDR1 DFQATT, CDR2 SNEGSKA (reference sequence). V was pared by 2 bases and J by 5 bases, with 4 bases of the junction left unmatched. This CDR3 has 13 amino acids. This CDR3 reads CSARPGGLETQYF. In DNA, the CDR3 is TGCAGTGCTAGACCAGGGGGCTTGGAGACCCAGTACTTC.

This clonotype was seen a handful of times. This rearrangement joins TRBV4-2 to TRBJ1-1; the D gene is possibly TRBD1 (5 bases). The length of the CDR3 is 15 residues. CDR1 LGHNA and CDR2 YNFKEQ come from the germline V gene. Deletions cut 7 bases from V and 10 bases from J, with 25 bases between. The CDR3 coding sequence is TGTGCCAGCACCCCAAGGTCGGGGGGTTTTGTTGGAGCTTTCTTT. Its protein is CASTPRSGGFVGAFF.

The chain couples TRBV9 to TRBJ1-4; TRBD1 matches 9 bases. With V trimmed by 1 base and J by 7 bases, 2 bases remained unmatched. The CDR3 consists of 14 residues. The V gene's germline CDR1 is SGDLS and CDR2 YYNGEE. DNA of the CDR3: TGTGCCAGCAGCGTAAGGGACAGGGCTGAAAAACTGTTTTTT. Amino acids: CASSVRDRAEKLFF.

This clonotype was seen only a few times. The chain has TRBV7-3 and TRBJ2-4, with 8 bases fitting TRBD2. The germline gives CDR1 SGHTA, CDR2 FQGTGA. Trimming at V came to 4 bases and at J to 2 bases, leaving 4 bases not matched to a gene. The CDR3 sequence is 15 residues long. The CDR3 sequence is CASSSGLASKNIQYF. In DNA form, the CDR3 reads TGTGCCAGCAGCTCCGGACTAGCATCCAAAAACATTCAGTACTTC.

This clonotype has a single count. The chain is built from TRBV14 and TRBJ2-1, with 7 bases matching TRBD2. Germline loops: CDR1 SGHDN, CDR2 FVKESK. The CDR3 extends over 13 amino acids. V dropped 2 bases and J dropped 6; count of bases not matched to a gene: 1. The CDR3 spells CASSQWTSNEQFF. The DNA of the CDR3 is TGTGCCAGCAGCCAATGGACTAGCAATGAGCAGTTCTTC.

This clonotype was counted only a few times. The V call is TRBV12-3 or TRBV12-4, the J call TRBJ2-6; a weak D match, TRBD1 (6 bases). The CDR3 is 16 amino acids. V shed 6 bases and J shed 0 bases, with 12 bases lying between them. The CDR3 region is CASSLGQLSGANVLTF. In DNA, the CDR3 is TGTGCCAGCAGCCTAGGACAGCTCTCTGGGGCCAACGTCCTGACTTTC.

The chain combines TRBV14 with TRBJ1-1; D might be TRBD1 (6 bases). Germline V gene data show CDR1 as SGHDN and CDR2 as FVKESK. Trimming removed 0 bases at V and 6 bases at J, with 14 bases between. CDR3 length: 15 residues. CDR3 coding DNA: TGTGCCAGCAGCCAAGATATGGCAGGGGACTCTGAAGCTTTCTTT. Translated: CASSQDMAGDSEAFF.